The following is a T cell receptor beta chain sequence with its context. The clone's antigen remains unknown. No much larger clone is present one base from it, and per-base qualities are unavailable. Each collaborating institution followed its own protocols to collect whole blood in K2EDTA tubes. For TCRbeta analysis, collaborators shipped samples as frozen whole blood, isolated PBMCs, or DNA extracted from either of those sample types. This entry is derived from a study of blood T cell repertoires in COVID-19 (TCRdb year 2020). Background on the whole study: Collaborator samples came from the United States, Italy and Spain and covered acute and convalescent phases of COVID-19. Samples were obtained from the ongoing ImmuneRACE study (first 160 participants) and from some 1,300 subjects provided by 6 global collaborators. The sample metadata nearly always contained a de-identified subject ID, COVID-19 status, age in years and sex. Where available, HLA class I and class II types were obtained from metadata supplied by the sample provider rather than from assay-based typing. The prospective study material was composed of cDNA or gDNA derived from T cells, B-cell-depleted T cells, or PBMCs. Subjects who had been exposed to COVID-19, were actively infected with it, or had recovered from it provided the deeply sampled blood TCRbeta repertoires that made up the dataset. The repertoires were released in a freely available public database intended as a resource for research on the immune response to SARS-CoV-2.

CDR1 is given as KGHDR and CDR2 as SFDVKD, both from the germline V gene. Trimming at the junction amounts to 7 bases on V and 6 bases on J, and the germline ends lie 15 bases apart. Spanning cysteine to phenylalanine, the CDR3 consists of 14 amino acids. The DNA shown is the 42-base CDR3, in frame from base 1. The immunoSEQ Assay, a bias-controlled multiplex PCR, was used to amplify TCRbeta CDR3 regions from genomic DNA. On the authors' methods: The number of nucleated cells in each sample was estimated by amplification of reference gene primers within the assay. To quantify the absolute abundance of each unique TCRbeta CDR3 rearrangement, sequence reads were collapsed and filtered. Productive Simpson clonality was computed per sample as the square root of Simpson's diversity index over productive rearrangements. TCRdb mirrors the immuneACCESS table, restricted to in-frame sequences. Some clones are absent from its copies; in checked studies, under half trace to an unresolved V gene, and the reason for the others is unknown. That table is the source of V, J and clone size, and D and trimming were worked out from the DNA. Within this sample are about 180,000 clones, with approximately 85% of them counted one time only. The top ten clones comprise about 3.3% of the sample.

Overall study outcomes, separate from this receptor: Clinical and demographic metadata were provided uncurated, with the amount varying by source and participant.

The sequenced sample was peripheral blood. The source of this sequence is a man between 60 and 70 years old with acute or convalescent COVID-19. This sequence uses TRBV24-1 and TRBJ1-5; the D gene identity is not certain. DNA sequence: TGTGCCACCAGGGGGAGAGGGAGCGGTCAGCCCCAGCATTTT. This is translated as CATRGRGSGQPQHF.